Included here is one TCR beta chain sequence, with context. Its antigen remains unknown. This entry belongs to a study of cytomegalovirus exposure and HLA in healthy donors. The study's findings and limits: Of the V segments, some could not be distinguished, including TRBV6-2 and TRBV6-3, and were excluded. It was confirmed in vitro that a few of the CMV-associated chains were specific for CMV antigens. Trimming of TCR beta V- and J-genes showed a link, identified in a later analysis, to a missense DCLRE1C variant.

It was with 60 Vbeta and 13 Jbeta primers that the PCR ran. TCRdb keeps only in-frame clones here, not all; method: immunoSEQ multiplex PCR. The table records some 130,000 clones, about 82% of them present only once. The CDR3 has 15 amino acids. Between the trimmed V and J ends, which lost 5 bases and 9 bases, there was a span of 20 bases. Germline lookup yields CDR1 LNHDA and CDR2 SQIVND (reference sequence). The sequenced sample was PBMCs. V gene TRBV19 combines with J gene TRBJ2-1, with D tentatively TRBD2 (5 bases). The source of this sequence is a young man in good health. The CDR3 nucleotides read TGTGCCAGTAGTCCCCGGGATACCCCCACTATTGAGCAGTTCTTC. It codes for CASSPRDTPTIEQFF.